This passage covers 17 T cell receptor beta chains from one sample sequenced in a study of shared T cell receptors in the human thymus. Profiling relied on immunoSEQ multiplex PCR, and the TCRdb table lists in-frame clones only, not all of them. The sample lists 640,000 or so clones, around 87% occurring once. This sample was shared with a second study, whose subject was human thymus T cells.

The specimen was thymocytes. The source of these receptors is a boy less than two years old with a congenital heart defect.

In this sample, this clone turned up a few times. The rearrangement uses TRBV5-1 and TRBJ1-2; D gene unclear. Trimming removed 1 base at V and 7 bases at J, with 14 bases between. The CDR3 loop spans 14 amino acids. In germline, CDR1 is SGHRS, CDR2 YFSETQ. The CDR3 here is CASSLTQRASGYTF. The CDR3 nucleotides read TGCGCCAGCAGCTTGACTCAGAGGGCCAGTGGCTACACCTTC.

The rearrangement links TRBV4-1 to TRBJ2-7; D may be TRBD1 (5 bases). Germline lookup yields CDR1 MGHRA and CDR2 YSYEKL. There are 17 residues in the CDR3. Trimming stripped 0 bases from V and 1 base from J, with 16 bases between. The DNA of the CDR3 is TGCGCCAGCAGCCAAGATCCCCCCCAGGGAAGGTCCTACGAGCAGTACTTC. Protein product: CASSQDPPQGRSYEQYF.

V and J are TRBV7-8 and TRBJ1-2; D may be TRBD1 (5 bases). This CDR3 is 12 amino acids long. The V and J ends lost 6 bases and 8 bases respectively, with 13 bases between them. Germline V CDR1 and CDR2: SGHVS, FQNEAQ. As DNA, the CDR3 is TGTGCCAGCAGGGACGGGGGGGACGGCTACACCTTC. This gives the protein CASRDGGDGYTF.

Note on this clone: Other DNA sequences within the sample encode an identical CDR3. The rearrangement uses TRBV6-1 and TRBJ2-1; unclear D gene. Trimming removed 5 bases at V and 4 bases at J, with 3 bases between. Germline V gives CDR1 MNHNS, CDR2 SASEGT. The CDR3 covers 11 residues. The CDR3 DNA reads TGTGCCAGCAGTTTATACAATGAGCAGTTCTTC. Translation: CASSLYNEQFF.

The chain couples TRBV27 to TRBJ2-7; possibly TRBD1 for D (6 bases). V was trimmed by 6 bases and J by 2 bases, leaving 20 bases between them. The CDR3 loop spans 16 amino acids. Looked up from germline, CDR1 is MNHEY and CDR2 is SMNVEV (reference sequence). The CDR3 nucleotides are TGTGCCAGCAGGGGGGCAGGGGTGGGGCCTACCTACGAGCAGTACTTC. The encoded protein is CASRGAGVGPTYEQYF.

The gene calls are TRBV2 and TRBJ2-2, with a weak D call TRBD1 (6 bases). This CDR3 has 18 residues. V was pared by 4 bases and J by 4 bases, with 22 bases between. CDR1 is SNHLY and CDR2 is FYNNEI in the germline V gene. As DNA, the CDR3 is TGTGCCAGCAGTGTTATCTCCGGGACACCAAGGGCCACCGGGGAGCTGTTTTTT. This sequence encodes CASSVISGTPRATGELFF.

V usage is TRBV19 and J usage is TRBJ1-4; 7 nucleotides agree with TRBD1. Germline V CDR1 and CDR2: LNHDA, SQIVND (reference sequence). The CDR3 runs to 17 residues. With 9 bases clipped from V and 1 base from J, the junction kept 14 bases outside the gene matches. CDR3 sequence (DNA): TGTGCCAGCTCAAGACAGGGTGAACAGCAAACTAATGAAAAACTGTTTTTT. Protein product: CASSRQGEQQTNEKLFF.

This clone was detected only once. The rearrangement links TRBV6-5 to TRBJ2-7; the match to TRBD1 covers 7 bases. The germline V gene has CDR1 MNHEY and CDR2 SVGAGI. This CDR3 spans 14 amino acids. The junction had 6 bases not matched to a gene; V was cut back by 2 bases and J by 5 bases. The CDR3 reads CASSYLPTGNEQYF. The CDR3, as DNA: TGTGCCAGCAGTTACCTGCCGACAGGGAACGAGCAGTACTTC.

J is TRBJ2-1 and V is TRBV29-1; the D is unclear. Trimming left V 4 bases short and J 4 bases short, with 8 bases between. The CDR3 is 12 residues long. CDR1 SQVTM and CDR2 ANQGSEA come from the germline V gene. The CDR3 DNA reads TGCAGCGTTGCCGCCAGGTACAATGAGCAGTTCTTC. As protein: CSVAARYNEQFF.

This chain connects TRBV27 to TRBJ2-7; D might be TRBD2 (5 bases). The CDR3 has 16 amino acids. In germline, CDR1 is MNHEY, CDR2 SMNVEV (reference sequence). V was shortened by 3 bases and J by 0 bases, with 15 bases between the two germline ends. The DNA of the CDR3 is TGTGCCAGCAGTTTCTGGTCCAGTGGGAGCTCCTACGAGCAGTACTTC. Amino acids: CASSFWSSGSSYEQYF.

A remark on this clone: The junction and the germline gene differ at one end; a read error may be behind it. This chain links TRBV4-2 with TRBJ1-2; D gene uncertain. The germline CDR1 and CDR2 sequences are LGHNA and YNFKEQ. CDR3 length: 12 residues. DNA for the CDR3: TGTGCCAGCAGCCAAGAAGCGGGTGGCCACACCTTC. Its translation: CASSQEAGGHTF.

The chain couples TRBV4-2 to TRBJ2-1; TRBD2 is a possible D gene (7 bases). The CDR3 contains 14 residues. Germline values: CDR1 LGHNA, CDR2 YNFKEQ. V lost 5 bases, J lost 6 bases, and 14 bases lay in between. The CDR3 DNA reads TGTGCCAGCAGCGGTAGGGGGGGCCTCAATGAGCAGTTCTTC. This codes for CASSGRGGLNEQFF.

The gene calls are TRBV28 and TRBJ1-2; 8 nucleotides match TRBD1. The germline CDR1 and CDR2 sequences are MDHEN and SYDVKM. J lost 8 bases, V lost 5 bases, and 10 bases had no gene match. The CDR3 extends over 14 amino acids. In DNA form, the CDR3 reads TGTGCCAGCAGTGCATGGGGACAGGTGACAGGCTACACCTTC. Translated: CASSAWGQVTGYTF.

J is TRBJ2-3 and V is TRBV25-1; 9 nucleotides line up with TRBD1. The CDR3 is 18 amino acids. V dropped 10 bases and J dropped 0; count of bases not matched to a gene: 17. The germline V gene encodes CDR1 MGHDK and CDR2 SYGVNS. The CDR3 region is CATATRDREPSSTDTQYF. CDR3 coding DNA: TGTGCCACCGCAACCCGGGACAGGGAACCTTCTAGCACAGATACGCAGTATTTT.

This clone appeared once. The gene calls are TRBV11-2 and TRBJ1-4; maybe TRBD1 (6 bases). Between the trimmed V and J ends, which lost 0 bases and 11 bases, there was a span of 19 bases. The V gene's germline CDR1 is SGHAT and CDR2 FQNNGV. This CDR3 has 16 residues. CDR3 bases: TGTGCCAGCAGCTTAGAGAATAGACAGGAACGAAGGAAACTGTTTTTT. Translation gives CASSLENRQERRKLFF.

This CDR3 is CAISEERGADQETQYF. DNA of the CDR3: TGTGCCATCAGTGAGGAGCGGGGGGCCGACCAAGAGACCCAGTACTTC. The chain has TRBV10-3 and TRBJ2-5, with TRBD2 identical over 9 bases. The length of the CDR3 is 16 residues. Germline CDR1 is ENHRY and CDR2 is SYGVKD. After removal of 2 bases from V and 0 bases from J, the junction contained 4 bases not matched to a gene.

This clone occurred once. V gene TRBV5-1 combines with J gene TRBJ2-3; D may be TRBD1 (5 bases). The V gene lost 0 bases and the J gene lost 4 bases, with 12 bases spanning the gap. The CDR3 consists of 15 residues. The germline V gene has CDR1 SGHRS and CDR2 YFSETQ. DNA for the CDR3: TGCGCCAGCAGCTTGGGCCCAGGGCGTCCAGATACGCAGTATTTT. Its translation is CASSLGPGRPDTQYF.